The rows below give T cell receptor beta chains drawn from one sample of a study of T cell responses to AZD1222 COVID-19 vaccine. Assay: immunoSEQ multiplex PCR; the TCRdb copy retains only in-frame clones and omits some. The sample shows about 160,000 clones, about 91% of them seen only once. The sequencing used peripheral blood, collected 28 days after the second AZD1222 dose. The origin of the receptors is an adult who received the AZD1222 COVID-19 vaccine. CDR3s include the opening cysteine and the closing phenylalanine or tryptophan. A D gene is named only where the DNA matches it firmly. Clone sizes are given selectively: once, few, many, or a class where the clone is expanded.

V gene	CDR3 length	J gene	clone size	D gene	CDR3 DNA	CDR3 protein
TRBV5-6	15	TRBJ1-1	-	-	TGTGCCAGCAGCCCAGGACGCTACTTGAACACTGAAGCTTTCTTT	CASSPGRYLNTEAFF
TRBV6-1	19	TRBJ1-3	-	TRBD1	TGTGCCAGCAGTGAAGGCCCCTCGGGACAGTGGAGCTCTGGAAACACCATATATTTT	CASSEGPSGQWSSGNTIYF
TRBV19	13	TRBJ1-2	-	-	TGTGCCAGTAGTATCCGCAGGGCGGGTGGCTACACCTTC	CASSIRRAGGYTF
TRBV25-1	16	TRBJ2-2	-	TRBD1	TGTGCCAGCAGTGAAACATCAGGGGGAAGGACCGGGGAGCTGTTTTTT	CASSETSGGRTGELFF
TRBV3-1/TRBV3-2	15	TRBJ2-3	-	-	TGTGCCAGCACCCAAGGGCTACTTTCCACAGATACGCAGTATTTT	CASTQGLLSTDTQYF
TRBV3-1/TRBV3-2	13	TRBJ2-1	-	-	TGTGCCAGCAGCCGACAGGTCCGCAATGAGCAGTTCTTC	CASSRQVRNEQFF
TRBV9	13	TRBJ2-2	-	-	TGTGCCAGCAGCGTAGATTACACCGGGGAGCTGTTTTTT	CASSVDYTGELFF
TRBV20-1	11	TRBJ1-1	-	-	TGCAGTGCTAGTTTACCCTATGGAGCTTTCTTT	CSASLPYGAFF
TRBV27	14	TRBJ1-2	-	TRBD1	TGTGCCAGCAGTCCCGGACAGGGGTGGGGTGGCTACACCTTC	CASSPGQGWGGYTF
TRBV9	15	TRBJ2-1	-	TRBD1	TGTGCCAGCAGCACCCGGGACAGGGACTACAATGAGCAGTTCTTC	CASSTRDRDYNEQFF
TRBV18	14	TRBJ1-2	-	TRBD1	TGTGCCAGCTCACCCAGGGGGCGAAGCTATGGCTACACCTTC	CASSPRGRSYGYTF
TRBV21-1	16	TRBJ2-2	-	-	TGTGCCAGCAGCAAAGCGGGACTAGCGGGGGGCGGGGAGCTGTTTTTT	CASSKAGLAGGGELFF
TRBV27	14	TRBJ1-3	-	-	TGTGCCAGCAGTCCGTACGGTATTGGAAACACCATATATTTT	CASSPYGIGNTIYF
TRBV6-5	14	TRBJ1-5	-	-	TGTGCCAGCAGTCCCGGATGGGGCAATCAGCCCCAGCATTTT	CASSPGWGNQPQHF
TRBV4-2	12	TRBJ2-3	-	-	TGTGCCAGCAGGACACCCCAAGGGACGCAGTATTTT	CASRTPQGTQYF
TRBV7-8	14	TRBJ2-1	-	-	TGTGCCAGCAGCTTTTTGGAAGGGGGCAATGAGCAGTTCTTC	CASSFLEGGNEQFF
TRBV5-6	14	TRBJ2-2	-	-	TGTGCCAGCAGCTTGAATCAGTACACCGGGGAGCTGTTTTTT	CASSLNQYTGELFF
TRBV7-8	16	TRBJ2-5	-	-	TGTGCCAGCAGCTTAGCTATAGTGGACTACCTAGGGACCCAGTACTTC	CASSLAIVDYLGTQYF
TRBV18	14	TRBJ1-2	few	TRBD1	TGTGCCAGCTCACGAGGGGGCGCAACTGATGGCTACACCTTC	CASSRGGATDGYTF
TRBV10-3	12	TRBJ1-1	-	-	TGTGCCATCAGTGCGGGTGGCACTGAAGCTTTCTTT	CAISAGGTEAFF
TRBV15	17	TRBJ2-7	-	-	TGTGCCACCAGCAGAGATTTTCGAAGGACAGTGGGCGACGAGCAGTACTTC	CATSRDFRRTVGDEQYF
TRBV12-3/TRBV12-4	12	TRBJ1-6	-	-	TGTGCCAGCAGTCCCAGTAATTCACCCCTCCACTTT	CASSPSNSPLHF
TRBV5-8	13	TRBJ2-7	-	TRBD1	TGTGCCAGCGGACAGGCCCACTCCTACGAGCAGTACTTC	CASGQAHSYEQYF